Following are 19 T cell receptor beta chains from one sample sequenced in a study. Cells sorted as Tregs were CD4+, CD25+ and CD127-/low. TCRdb reprocessed the 5' RACE reads with MiXCR, giving one entry per CDR3 protein. The sample holds approximately 10,000 distinct CDR3 sequences, around 36% seen once. The sequenced sample was Tregs sorted from blood. These receptors were taken from a female donor with breast cancer.

The chain uses TRBV2 and TRBJ1-4, with D perhaps matching TRBD1 (5 bases). Trimming cost V 8 bases and J 4 bases, with 14 bases left between them. The CDR3 totals 14 residues. Germline CDR1 SNHLY, CDR2 FYNNEI. CDR3 bases: TGTGCCAGCTCGCGGGACGGTAATAATGAAAAACTGTTTTTT. It translates to CASSRDGNNEKLFF.

This clonotype was seen more than once but under ten times. The CDR3 coding sequence is TGTGCCAGCAGTCGGACAGAAGAAGCTTTCTTT. This gives the protein CASSRTEEAFF. This chain connects TRBV12-3 or TRBV12-4 to TRBJ1-1, with D possibly being TRBD1 (6 bases). V was pared by 5 bases and J by 8 bases, with 9 bases between. CDR3 length equals 11 residues.

Sample share makes this clonotype medium-sized. The CDR3 sequence: CASSYPLTNEKLFF. The CDR3 DNA reads as TGTGCCAGCAGTTACCCCCTGACAAATGAAAAACTGTTTTTT. The rearrangement joins TRBV6-6 to TRBJ1-4, with D uncertain. Germline CDR1 is MNHNY and CDR2 is SVGAGI (reference sequence). The CDR3 is made up of 14 amino acids. Trimming cost V 2 bases and J 5 bases, with 9 bases left between them.

V is TRBV4-1 and J is TRBJ2-2; TRBD2 agrees at 7 bases. CDR1 MGHRA and CDR2 YSYEKL come from the germline V gene. There are 14 residues in the CDR3. The ends lost 4 bases at V and 5 bases at J; junction bases unmatched: 4. CDR3 nucleotides: TGCGCCAGCAGCCGGGGGGGGTGGACCGGGGAGCTGTTTTTT. Translation: CASSRGGWTGELFF.

V usage is TRBV20-1 and J usage is TRBJ2-5; D might be TRBD1 (6 bases). This CDR3 has 14 residues. Germline assignment: CDR1 DFQATT and CDR2 SNEGSKA (reference sequence). V was cut by 3 bases and J by 3 bases, with 14 bases left in between. The CDR3 nucleotides are TGCAGTGCTAGTGCCACAGGGCTAAAAGAGACCCAGTACTTC. This gives the protein CSASATGLKETQYF.

In its sample, this clonotype ranks as medium-sized. CDR3 loop: CASSSIRGRETQYF. CDR3 bases: TGTGCCAGCAGCTCCATTCGGGGACGAGAGACCCAGTACTTC. V is TRBV7-2 and J is TRBJ2-5; D tentatively reads TRBD1 or TRBD2 (5 bases each). The CDR3 runs to 14 residues. Trimming removed 4 bases from V and 4 bases from J, with 13 bases in between. CDR1 and CDR2 (germline): SGHTA, FQGNSA.

The chain couples TRBV7-2 to TRBJ2-3, with TRBD1 matching over 7 bases. Germline CDR1 SGHTA, CDR2 FQGNSA. Unmatched junction bases numbered 10, after V lost 5 bases and J lost 11 bases. The CDR3 loop spans 13 amino acids. CDR3 amino acids: CASSASTGIGQYF. Written as DNA, the CDR3 is TGTGCCAGCAGCGCCTCGACAGGGATCGGGCAGTATTTT.

About this clonotype: A much larger clone differs by one base, so this may be a read error. Given the absence of the conserved phenylalanine or tryptophan at the CDR3 end, a read error is likely. This chain joins TRBV4-3 and TRBJ2-1, with 11 bases identical to TRBD2. The germline gives CDR1 LGHNA, CDR2 YSLEER. The CDR3 covers 15 residues. The CDR3 loop is CASSQALAGGDEQFL. The CDR3 nucleotides read TGTGCCAGCAGCCAAGCCCTAGCGGGAGGCGATGAGCAGTTCCTC.

The sample holds a few counts of this clonotype. The chain employs TRBV20-1 and TRBJ2-1; no firm D call. Trimming shortened V by 0 bases and J by 4 bases, and 22 bases separated the two germline ends. The CDR3 covers 18 residues. Per germline, CDR1 DFQATT and CDR2 SNEGSKA (reference sequence). CDR3 sequence (DNA): TGCAGTGCTAGAGATGAGAGTGCGAGTTGGTTTCGGTACAATGAGCAGTTCTTC. Translated: CSARDESASWFRYNEQFF.

This clonotype counts as medium-sized. This chain links TRBV6-5 with TRBJ1-1; maybe TRBD1 (6 bases). The CDR3 contains 12 residues. From germline, CDR1 is MNHEY and CDR2 SVGAGI. V was shortened by 8 bases and J by 11 bases, with 18 bases between the two germline ends. The CDR3 protein is CASRLRGARAFF. In nucleotides, the CDR3 is TGTGCCAGCCGCTTGAGGGGGGCGCGGGCTTTCTTT.

This clonotype turned up a few times. The rearrangement links TRBV20-1 to TRBJ2-3, with 7 bases matching TRBD2. With 2 bases clipped from V and 0 bases from J, the junction kept 8 bases outside the gene matches. CDR1 and CDR2 from the germline V gene are DFQATT and SNEGSKA (reference sequence). CDR3 length equals 16 residues. The CDR3 region has the DNA TGCAGTGCTAGACTAGCGGAGCCTACTAGCACAGATACGCAGTATTTT. Its protein is CSARLAEPTSTDTQYF.

This sequence joins TRBV5-1 and TRBJ2-2; D is ambiguous. V lost 2 bases, J lost 7 bases, and 3 bases lay in between. CDR1 SGHRS and CDR2 YFSETQ come from the germline V gene. The CDR3 is made up of 11 amino acids. The CDR3 reads CASSFIGELFF. The CDR3 DNA reads TGCGCCAGCAGCTTTATCGGGGAGCTGTTTTTT. The variable domain in full, completed from reference TRBV5-1 and TRBJ2-2, reads KAGVTQTPRYLIKTRGQQVTLSCSPISGHRSVSWYQQTPGQGLQFLFEYFSETQRNKGNFPGRFSGRQFSNSRSEMNVSTLELGDSALYLCASSFIGELFFGEGSRLTVL.

Relative to its sample, this clonotype is medium-sized. DNA for the CDR3: TGTGCCAGCAGTTCCCCGGATTTGGGGGCCGGCGGAGATACGCAGTATTTT. As protein: CASSSPDLGAGGDTQYF. The chain employs TRBV6-5 and TRBJ2-3, with a tentative D call TRBD1 (6 bases). CDR1 is MNHEY, CDR2 SVGAGI, per germline. V lost 4 bases to trimming and J lost 5 bases, with 22 bases between them. CDR3 size: 17 residues.

V gene TRBV20-1 combines with J gene TRBJ2-3, with D uncertain. The V end lost 1 base, the J end lost 7 bases, and 15 bases lay between the germline ends. Germline V gives CDR1 DFQATT, CDR2 SNEGSKA (reference sequence). The CDR3 spans 14 residues. The CDR3 nucleotides read TGCAGTGCTAGAGCTCTTGGTGGGGAAAATACGCAGTATTTT. It translates to CSARALGGENTQYF.

The chain employs TRBV20-1 and TRBJ2-1, with D possibly matching TRBD2 (5 bases). V shed 1 base and J shed 3 bases, with 22 bases lying between them. CDR3 length: 18 amino acids. Germline V gene data show CDR1 as DFQATT and CDR2 as SNEGSKA (reference sequence). The CDR3: CSARVNADYRGGYNEQFF. CDR3 DNA: TGCAGTGCTAGAGTCAACGCCGACTACCGTGGAGGCTACAATGAGCAGTTCTTC.

Of note for this clonotype: Since a much larger clone is just one base distant, this may be a read error. This chain connects TRBV15 to TRBJ2-5; possibly TRBD1 for D (5 bases). The V and J ends lost 4 bases and 2 bases respectively, with 20 bases between them. The germline CDR1 and CDR2 sequences are LNHNV and YYDKDF (reference sequence). There are 17 residues in the CDR3. The CDR3 nucleotides read TGTGCCACCAGCACCTCGACAGTAGACGGAGTTCAAGAGACCCAGTACTTC. Residues: CATSTSTVDGVQETQYF.

By sample fraction, this clonotype is medium-sized. CDR3 region: CASSPSADTQYF. The CDR3 DNA reads TGTGCCAGCAGCCCCTCCGCGGATACGCAGTATTTT. The chain combines TRBV7-2 with TRBJ2-3; D gene ambiguous. V was clipped by 5 bases and J by 6 bases, with 9 bases between them. Per germline, CDR1 SGHTA and CDR2 FQGNSA. This CDR3 has 12 residues.

This clonotype has just a few counts. This rearrangement joins TRBV7-2 to TRBJ2-5; D gene unclear. This CDR3 has 13 residues. From germline, CDR1 is SGHTA and CDR2 FQGNSA. Trimming stripped 8 bases from V and 0 bases from J, with 10 bases between. The CDR3 coding sequence is TGTGCCAGCGCCCCCGGCAACCAAGAGACCCAGTACTTC. Protein product: CASAPGNQETQYF. The variable domain in full, completed from reference TRBV7-2 and TRBJ2-5, reads GAGVSQSPSNKVTEKGKDVELRCDPISGHTALYWYRQSLGQGLEFLIYFQGNSAPDKSGLPSDRFSAERTGGSVSTLTIQRTQQEDSAVYLCASAPGNQETQYFGPGTRLLVL.

This clonotype was seen once. The chain has TRBV20-1 and TRBJ2-2, with 8 bases aligning to TRBD2. V was pared by 2 bases and J by 4 bases, with 6 bases of the junction left unmatched. Germline CDR1 is DFQATT and CDR2 is SNEGSKA (reference sequence). CDR3 size: 15 residues. CDR3 DNA sequence: TGCAGTGCTAGAAAGGCTAGCGGGCTCACCGGGGAGCTGTTTTTT. As protein: CSARKASGLTGELFF.